These T cell receptor beta chains were read from a single sample in a study of beta chain features in type 1 diabetes. Some clones are missing from TCRdb's copy, which holds only in-frame ones; the method was immunoSEQ multiplex PCR. Of some 130,000 clones listed, about 10% are singletons. Input material: central memory CD4+ T cells from blood. The source of these receptors is a man aged 30-40 years with type 1 diabetes. The CDR3 runs from the conserved cysteine through the conserved F or W. A D gene is named only where the DNA matches it firmly. Not all rows give a size; the values are once, few, many and, for expanded clones, a class.

abundance,d_gene,j_gene,len,v_gene,CDR3aa,CDR3nt
many,TRBD1,TRBJ2-5,15,TRBV15,CATSRRQGRQETQYF,TGTGCCACCAGCAGAAGACAGGGGAGGCAGGAGACCCAGTACTTC
once,.,TRBJ1-5,15,TRBV15,CATSSLRGSNQPQHF,TGTGCCACCAGCAGCCTACGGGGTTCTAATCAGCCCCAGCATTTT
few,.,TRBJ1-2,14,TRBV2,CASSEAPRNYGYTF,TGTGCCAGCAGTGAAGCGCCTCGGAACTATGGCTACACCTTC
many,TRBD2,TRBJ2-3,13,TRBV7-6,CASGLAGADTQYF,TGTGCCAGCGGGCTAGCGGGCGCAGATACGCAGTATTTT
few,TRBD2,TRBJ2-2,15,TRBV9,CASSVAGGPTGELFF,TGTGCCAGCAGCGTAGCGGGGGGGCCCACCGGGGAGCTGTTTTTT
few,TRBD1,TRBJ1-6,15,TRBV7-9,CASSLAGGKNSPLHF,TGTGCCAGCAGCTTAGCAGGGGGCAAAAATTCACCCCTCCACTTT
.,.,TRBJ2-7,15,TRBV4-1,CASSQVGHPSYEQYF,TGCGCCAGCAGCCAAGTTGGACACCCCTCCTACGAGCAGTACTTC
few,.,TRBJ1-4,11,TRBV20-1,CSAIYNEKLFF,TGCAGTGCTATTTATAATGAAAAACTGTTTTTT
few,TRBD1,TRBJ2-3,16,TRBV7-3,CASSLRGGIGTDTQYF,TGTGCCAGCAGCTTAAGAGGGGGCATTGGCACAGATACGCAGTATTTT
few,TRBD2,TRBJ2-1,15,TRBV6-1,CASTTPGLGNNEQFF,TGTGCCAGCACTACACCGGGACTAGGGAACAATGAGCAGTTCTTC
few,TRBD2,TRBJ2-4,15,TRBV5-6,CASSLGTSGVNIQYF,TGTGCCAGCAGCTTGGGGACTAGCGGGGTAAACATTCAGTACTTC
.,TRBD1,TRBJ2-2,15,TRBV6-5,CASIQDRSPGGELFF,TGTGCCAGCATTCAGGACAGGAGCCCCGGCGGGGAGCTGTTTTTT
few,.,TRBJ1-1,15,TRBV18,CASSPRTGMNTEAFF,TGTGCCAGCTCACCACGGACGGGAATGAACACTGAAGCTTTCTTT
.,.,TRBJ1-6,15,TRBV5-1,CASSRGGVADSPLHF,TGCGCCAGCAGTAGGGGGGGCGTTGCTGATTCACCCCTCCACTTT
.,.,TRBJ1-6,12,TRBV10-3,CATRTDNSPLHF,TGTGCCACGAGGACAGATAATTCACCCCTCCACTTT
few,TRBD1,TRBJ1-1,14,TRBV5-1,CASSRDRANTEAFF,TGCGCCAGCAGCCGGGACAGGGCGAACACTGAAGCTTTCTTT
few,TRBD2,TRBJ2-7,18,TRBV19,CASSSRTSGGTISYEQYF,TGTGCCAGTAGTTCGAGGACTAGCGGGGGAACCATTTCCTACGAGCAGTACTTC
.,TRBD1,TRBJ1-6,15,TRBV6-5,CASSYTGGYNSPLHF,TGTGCCAGCAGTTACACAGGGGGGTATAATTCACCCCTCCACTTT
few,.,TRBJ1-1,13,TRBV5-1,CASSFAGDTEAFF,TGCGCCAGCAGCTTTGCAGGGGACACTGAAGCTTTCTTT
.,.,TRBJ2-2,14,TRBV18,CASSPQGDTGELFF,TGTGCCAGCTCACCACAGGGGGACACCGGGGAGCTGTTTTTT
few,TRBD2,TRBJ2-2,16,TRBV4-2,CASSQTKAGGLGELFF,TGTGCCAGCAGCCAGACAAAGGCGGGGGGACTCGGGGAGCTGTTTTTT
.,.,TRBJ2-3,14,TRBV6-6,CASSYSRRGDTQYF,TGTGCCAGCAGTTACTCGCGTAGGGGAGATACGCAGTATTTT
.,.,TRBJ1-1,15,TRBV6-5,CASRPVRGGNTEAFF,TGTGCCAGCAGACCTGTTAGGGGGGGGAACACTGAAGCTTTCTTT
.,TRBD1,TRBJ1-2,17,TRBV5-1,CASSLEGPGQGNYGYTF,TGCGCCAGCAGCTTGGAGGGCCCGGGACAGGGGAACTATGGCTACACCTTC
.,.,TRBJ2-5,12,TRBV2,CASSEGRETQYF,TGTGCCAGCAGTGAAGGGAGAGAGACCCAGTACTTC
.,.,TRBJ2-1,16,TRBV2,CASSEAAGIRYNEQFF,TGTGCCAGCAGTGAAGCGGCGGGAATTAGATACAATGAGCAGTTCTTC
.,.,TRBJ1-2,14,TRBV5-4,CASSRDRDTYGYTF,TGTGCCAGCAGCAGGGACCGGGACACCTATGGCTACACCTTC
.,.,TRBJ2-4,15,TRBV5-4,CASSHDVEGLDIQYF,TGTGCCAGCAGCCATGACGTTGAGGGTCTTGACATTCAGTACTTC
few,.,TRBJ2-1,12,TRBV10-3,CAISQPNNEQFF,TGTGCCATCAGCCAACCTAACAATGAGCAGTTCTTC
.,TRBD2,TRBJ2-7,15,TRBV5-8,CASSLVVAGDYEQYF,TGTGCCAGCAGCTTGGTGGTAGCGGGGGACTACGAGCAGTACTTC
few,TRBD2,TRBJ2-7,16,TRBV6-5,CASSWTSGGAGNEQYF,TGTGCCAGCAGTTGGACTAGCGGGGGCGCCGGGAACGAGCAGTACTTC
.,.,TRBJ2-1,15,TRBV7-2,CASSLGLGGWGEQFF,TGTGCCAGCAGCTTAGGTCTGGGGGGATGGGGTGAGCAGTTCTTC
few,TRBD1,TRBJ1-4,14,TRBV30,CAWSGGQGNEKLFF,TGTGCCTGGAGTGGAGGACAGGGTAATGAAAAACTGTTTTTT
.,TRBD1,TRBJ1-1,13,TRBV6-4,CASRRTGNTEAFF,TGTGCCAGCAGGAGGACAGGGAATACTGAAGCTTTCTTT
few,TRBD1,TRBJ1-5,17,TRBV4-2,CASSQGWQGAGNQPQHF,TGTGCCAGCAGCCAAGGCTGGCAGGGGGCGGGCAATCAGCCCCAGCATTTT
few,.,TRBJ2-5,13,TRBV5-1,CASSLEQAETQYF,TGCGCCAGCAGCTTGGAACAGGCAGAGACCCAGTACTTC
few,.,TRBJ2-7,12,TRBV5-4,CASSLDHYEQYF,TGTGCCAGCAGCTTGGATCACTACGAGCAGTACTTC
.,.,TRBJ1-1,14,TRBV5-5,CASSWVTGDTEAFF,TGTGCCAGCAGCTGGGTGACAGGAGACACTGAAGCTTTCTTT
.,.,TRBJ1-1,15,TRBV5-5,CASSPGGGENTEAFF,TGTGCCAGCAGCCCCGGGGGTGGGGAGAACACTGAAGCTTTCTTT
few,TRBD1,TRBJ1-1,11,TRBV29-1,CSVDRDTEAFF,TGCAGCGTCGACAGGGACACTGAAGCTTTCTTT
few,.,TRBJ1-1,14,TRBV5-6,CASSLARAEWTAFF,TGTGCCAGCAGCTTGGCCAGGGCAGAGTGGACAGCTTTCTTT
few,.,TRBJ2-6,13,TRBV30,CAWALSGANVLTF,TGTGCCTGGGCACTATCTGGGGCCAACGTCCTGACTTTC
few,.,TRBJ2-1,14,TRBV7-2,CASSLWGVRNEQFF,TGTGCCAGCAGCTTATGGGGGGTGCGGAATGAGCAGTTCTTC
few,TRBD1,TRBJ1-5,16,TRBV11-2,CASSFTTGWNNQPQHF,TGTGCCAGCAGCTTTACGACAGGGTGGAACAATCAGCCCCAGCATTTT
.,TRBD1,TRBJ2-7,14,TRBV7-6,CASSLETGDGEQYF,TGTGCCAGCAGCTTAGAGACAGGGGATGGCGAGCAGTACTTC
.,.,TRBJ2-5,14,TRBV7-2,CASSPGVLEETQYF,TGTGCCAGCAGCCCCGGGGTGCTGGAGGAGACCCAGTACTTC
.,.,TRBJ1-2,13,TRBV5-4,CASSPDRNYGYTF,TGTGCCAGCAGCCCAGACAGGAACTATGGCTACACCTTC
.,.,TRBJ1-2,17,TRBV5-1,CASSRDTNSVEVGGYTF,TGCGCCAGCAGTCGGGACACTAACTCAGTGGAAGTCGGGGGCTACACCTTC
.,TRBD1,TRBJ2-1,14,TRBV9,CASSSDRTDNEQFF,TGTGCCAGCAGCTCGGACAGGACCGACAATGAGCAGTTCTTC
.,TRBD1,TRBJ2-5,14,TRBV5-1,CASSRGDRQETQYF,TGCGCCAGCTCCAGGGGGGACAGGCAAGAGACCCAGTACTTC
few,TRBD1,TRBJ1-4,15,TRBV5-1,CASSLATGGREKLFF,TGCGCCAGCAGCTTGGCCACAGGGGGCAGGGAAAAACTGTTTTTT
.,.,TRBJ2-5,12,TRBV11-3,CASSLSGETQYF,TGTGCCAGCAGCTTAAGCGGGGAGACCCAGTACTTC
.,.,TRBJ1-6,16,TRBV9,CASSASSGVIGSPLHF,TGTGCCAGCAGCGCCTCCTCGGGGGTGATCGGTTCACCCCTCCACTTT
.,TRBD1,TRBJ2-7,13,TRBV10-3,CAISSGTGAEQYF,TGTGCCATCAGCTCCGGGACAGGGGCCGAGCAGTACTTC
many,.,TRBJ1-5,14,TRBV2,CASKSARGNQPQHF,TGTGCCAGCAAGAGTGCGCGGGGCAATCAGCCCCAGCATTTT
few,.,TRBJ2-1,13,TRBV11-1,CASSRNRGGEQFF,TGTGCCAGCAGCCGAAATCGGGGAGGTGAGCAGTTCTTC
.,.,TRBJ2-7,14,TRBV14,CASSPRTDSYEQYF,TGTGCCAGCAGCCCGAGGACAGATTCCTACGAGCAGTACTTC
.,.,TRBJ2-3,11,TRBV7-9,CASSSSDTQYF,TGTGCCAGCAGCTCTTCCGATACGCAGTATTTT
few,TRBD1,TRBJ1-2,16,TRBV29-1,CSGGQGSGGKNYGYTF,TGCAGCGGCGGACAGGGTTCAGGAGGCAAGAACTATGGCTACACCTTC
few,.,TRBJ2-6,16,TRBV28,CAIPSQGSSGANVLTF,TGTGCCATCCCCTCTCAGGGAAGCTCTGGGGCCAACGTCCTGACTTTC